This T cell receptor (beta chain) was sequenced during a study of T-cell reconstitution after alpha-beta-depleted transplantation in children. Germline V CDR1 and CDR2: SGHDT, YYEEEE. The CDR3 has 13 amino acids. V dropped 0 bases and J dropped 11 bases, with 14 bases sitting between them. Unique molecular identifiers were incorporated into the prepared TCRbeta library. From the PCR reads, TCRdb called clonotypes with MiXCR, one entry per CDR3 protein. This table holds fewer than 700,000 distinct CDR3 sequences, 10% to 15% found once. V usage is TRBV5-6 and J usage is TRBJ1-1; tentatively, D is TRBD1 (5 bases). The sample was PBMCs, mostly from graft donor cells, taken 360 days after TCRalphabeta/CD19-depleted stem cell transplant. This TCR was recovered from a male patient younger than 18 who had a stem cell transplant for acute myeloid leukemia, so the T cells may come from the graft donor. This CDR3 reads CASSLAIPGSAFF. The CDR3 region has the DNA TGTGCCAGCAGCTTGGCCATCCCAGGGAGTGCTTTCTTT.